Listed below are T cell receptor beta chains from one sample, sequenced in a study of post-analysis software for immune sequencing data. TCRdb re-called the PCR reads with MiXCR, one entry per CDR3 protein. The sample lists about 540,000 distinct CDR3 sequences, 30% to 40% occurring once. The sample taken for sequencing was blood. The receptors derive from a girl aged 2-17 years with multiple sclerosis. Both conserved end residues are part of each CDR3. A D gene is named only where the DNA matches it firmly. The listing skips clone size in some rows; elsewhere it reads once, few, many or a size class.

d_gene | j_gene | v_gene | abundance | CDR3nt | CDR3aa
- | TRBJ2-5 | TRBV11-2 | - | TGTGCCAGCAGCTTATCGACATCCGTGGCAAGCCAAGAGACCCAGTACTTC | CASSLSTSVASQETQYF
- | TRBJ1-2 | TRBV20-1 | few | TGCAGTGCCCCGACAGTTAACTATGGCTACACCTTC | CSAPTVNYGYTF
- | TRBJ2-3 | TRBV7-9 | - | TGTGCCAGCAGCTTAGCCCAGGGGATGGCGGATACGCAGTATTTT | CASSLAQGMADTQYF
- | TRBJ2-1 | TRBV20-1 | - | TGCAGTGCCCAAAGTCCGGGACTCCCGAGGAATGAGCAGTTCTTC | CSAQSPGLPRNEQFF
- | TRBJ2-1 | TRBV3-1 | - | TGTGCCAGCAGCCAAGACCAGGGGGGTGAGCAGTTCTTC | CASSQDQGGEQFF
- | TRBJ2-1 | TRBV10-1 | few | TGCGCCAGCAGTGAGACAGGTCAGGGGGAGCAGTTCTTC | CASSETGQGEQFF
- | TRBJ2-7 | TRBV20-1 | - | TGCAGTGCTCAAGGGGTGTTTAGCAGGGATGCGTACGAGCAGTACTTC | CSAQGVFSRDAYEQYF
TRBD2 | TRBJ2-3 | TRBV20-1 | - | TGCAGTGCTAAGCGGGGGGGCGCAGATACGCAGTATTTT | CSAKRGGADTQYF
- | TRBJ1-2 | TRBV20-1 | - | TGCAGTGCTAGGGTTAGCGGGAACTATGGCTACACCTTC | CSARVSGNYGYTF
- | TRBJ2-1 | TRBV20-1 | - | TGCAGTGCTAGAGGGGTTTCGGGGGGCAGACAGTTCTTC | CSARGVSGGRQFF
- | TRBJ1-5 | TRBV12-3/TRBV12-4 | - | TGTGCCAGCAGCCAAGCGGCAGGGCGCACCCAGCCCCAGCATTTT | CASSQAAGRTQPQHF
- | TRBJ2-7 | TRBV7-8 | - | TGTGCCGGCAGCCCCCGGATGGGTGACGAGCAGTACTTC | CAGSPRMGDEQYF
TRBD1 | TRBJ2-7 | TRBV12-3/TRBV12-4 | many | TGTGCCAGCAGGGGCGGACAGGGCTCCTACGAGCAGTACTTC | CASRGGQGSYEQYF
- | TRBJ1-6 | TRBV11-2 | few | TGTGCCAGCAGCTTTTCCAGGGATAATTCACCCCTCCACTTT | CASSFSRDNSPLHF
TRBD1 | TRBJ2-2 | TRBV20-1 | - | TGCAGTGCTTGGGGAGACAGGGACACCGGGGAGCTGTTTTTT | CSAWGDRDTGELFF
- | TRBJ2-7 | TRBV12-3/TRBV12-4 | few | TGTGCCAGCAGCATCACAGGGTCCGAGCAGTACTTC | CASSITGSEQYF
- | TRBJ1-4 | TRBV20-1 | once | TGCAGTGCTAGAGATGAAGGGGACGAAAAACTGTTTTTT | CSARDEGDEKLFF
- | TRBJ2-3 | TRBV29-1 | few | TGCAGCGGGGGGGCAGGAGATACGCAGTATTTT | CSGGAGDTQYF
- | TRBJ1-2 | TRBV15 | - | TGTGCCACCAGCAGAGTGAGGGCTGATGGCTACACCTTC | CATSRVRADGYTF
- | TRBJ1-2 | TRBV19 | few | TGTGCCAGTAGTATGGTGACAGGACCTTCTAACTATGGCTACACCTTC | CASSMVTGPSNYGYTF
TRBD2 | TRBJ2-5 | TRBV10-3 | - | TGTGCCATCGCACCGGGTGTGGGGACTAGCGACGACAATGAGCAGTACTTC | CAIAPGVGTSDDNEQYF
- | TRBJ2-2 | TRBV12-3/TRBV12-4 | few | TGTGCCAGCAGTTTAGCGGTCAGTGTTGCCGGGGAGCTGTTTTTT | CASSLAVSVAGELFF
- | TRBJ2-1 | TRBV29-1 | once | TGCAGCGTTCGACTGGGGCCATCCAATGAGCAGTTCTTC | CSVRLGPSNEQFF
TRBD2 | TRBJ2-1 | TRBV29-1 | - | TGCGGCGGGAGAGGGGCCCTCGGGAATGAGCAGTTCTTC | CGGRGALGNEQFF
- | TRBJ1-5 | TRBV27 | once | TGTGCCAGCTCAAGGTTCTTTTCAAATCAGCCCCAGCATTTT | CASSRFFSNQPQHF
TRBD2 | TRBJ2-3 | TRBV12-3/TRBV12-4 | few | TGTGCCAGCAGTCCTGGGACTACCTACACAGATACGCAGTATTTT | CASSPGTTYTDTQYF
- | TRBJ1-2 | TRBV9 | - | TGTACCAGCAGCGAGGACGGATCCTACAATGGCTACACCTTC | CTSSEDGSYNGYTF
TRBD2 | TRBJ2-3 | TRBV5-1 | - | TGCGCCAGCAGCTGGAGCGGGGTTAGCACAGATACGCGGTATTTT | CASSWSGVSTDTRYF
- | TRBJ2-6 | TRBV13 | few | TGTGCCAGCAGCTCAGGGGGGACTGGGGCCAACGTCCTGACTTTC | CASSSGGTGANVLTF
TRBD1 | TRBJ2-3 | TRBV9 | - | TGTGCCAGCAGCGCCAGCCCCGGGACAGGGACCACAGATACGCAGTATTTT | CASSASPGTGTTDTQYF
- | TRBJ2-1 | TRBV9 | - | TGTGCCAGCAGCCCCAGCCGGCTAACCAACAATGAGCAGTTCTTC | CASSPSRLTNNEQFF
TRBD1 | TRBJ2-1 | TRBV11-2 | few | TGTGCCAGCAGCCACCCCGGGGACAGGGTTTACAATGAGCAGTTCTTC | CASSHPGDRVYNEQFF
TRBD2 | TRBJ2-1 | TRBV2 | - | TGTGCCAGCAGTTTTAGCGGGGGGGACGCTGAGCAGTTCTTC | CASSFSGGDAEQFF
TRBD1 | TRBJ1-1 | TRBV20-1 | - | TGCAGTGCTGATAACCCGACAGGGGGCTCACCTTTGGGTGAAGCTTTCTTT | CSADNPTGGSPLGEAFF
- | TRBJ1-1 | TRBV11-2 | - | TGTGCCAGCAGCCCTCGGACGGTAGAAGCTTTCTTT | CASSPRTVEAFF
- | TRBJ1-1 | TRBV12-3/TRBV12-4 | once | TGTGCCGGCGCCAGGACAGTGAACACTGAAGCTTTCTTT | CAGARTVNTEAFF
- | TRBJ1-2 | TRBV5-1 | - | TGCGCCAGCAGCTTGGGATTCGGCAGCGGGGTAGCTAACTATGGCTACACCTTC | CASSLGFGSGVANYGYTF
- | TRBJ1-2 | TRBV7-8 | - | TGTGCCAGCAGCTTCAATAATAACTATGGCTACACCTTC | CASSFNNNYGYTF
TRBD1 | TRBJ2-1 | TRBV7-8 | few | TGTGCCAGCATCCACCGGGACAGCTCCTACAATGAGCAGTTCTTC | CASIHRDSSYNEQFF
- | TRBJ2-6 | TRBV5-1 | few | TGCGCCAGCAGCTTGTTAGGAGGACCTGGGGCCAACGTCCTGACTTTC | CASSLLGGPGANVLTF
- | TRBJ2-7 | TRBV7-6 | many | TGTGCCAGCAGCTTACCGGGGGCGGGGGAGCAGTACTTC | CASSLPGAGEQYF
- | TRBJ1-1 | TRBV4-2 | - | TGTGCCAGCAGTCGCGGGGAACGGACTGAAGCTTTCTTT | CASSRGERTEAFF
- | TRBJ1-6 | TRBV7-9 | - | TGTGCCAGCAGCTTAAGGGGGACGAGGGATTCACCCCTCCACTTT | CASSLRGTRDSPLHF
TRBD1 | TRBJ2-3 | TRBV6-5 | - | TGTGCCAGCAGTTCGGGACAGGGTGCTAGCACAGATACGCAGTATTTT | CASSSGQGASTDTQYF
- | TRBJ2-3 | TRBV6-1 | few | TGTGCCAGCAGGGACCAGTCAAAGGAGGTCTTGTTCACAGATACGCAGTATTTT | CASRDQSKEVLFTDTQYF
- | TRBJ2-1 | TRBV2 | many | TGTGCCAGCAGTGACAGAGAGCAGTTCTTC | CASSDREQFF
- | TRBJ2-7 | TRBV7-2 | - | TGTGCCAGCAGATCCCCCGGGACCGCGCGCCATGAGCAGTACTTC | CASRSPGTARHEQYF
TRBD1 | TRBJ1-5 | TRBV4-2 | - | TGTGCCAGCAGCCAAGATCTTACGGGGACAGGGTACGATAGCAATCAGCCCCAGCATTTT | CASSQDLTGTGYDSNQPQHF
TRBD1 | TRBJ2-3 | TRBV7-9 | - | TGTGCCAGCAGCGACAGGGATAGCACAGATACGCAGTATTTT | CASSDRDSTDTQYF
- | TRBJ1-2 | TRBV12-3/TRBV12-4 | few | TGTGCCAGCAGTTCCCGCCCTGGACATAACTGCTACACCTTC | CASSSRPGHNCYTF
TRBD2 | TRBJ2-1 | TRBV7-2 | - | TGTGCCAGCAGCTCAGAAGGACTAGCGTCCTACAATGAGCAGTTCTTC | CASSSEGLASYNEQFF
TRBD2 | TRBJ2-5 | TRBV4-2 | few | TGTGCCAGCAGCCAAGAAGGGACTAGTCGAGAGACCCAGTACTTC | CASSQEGTSRETQYF
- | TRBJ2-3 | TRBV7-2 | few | TGTGCCAGCAGCGAGCAAGGGTACACAGATACGCAGTATTTT | CASSEQGYTDTQYF
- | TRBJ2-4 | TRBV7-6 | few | TGTGCCAGCAGCTTAGGGGGTACAGCCAAAAACATTCAGTACTTC | CASSLGGTAKNIQYF
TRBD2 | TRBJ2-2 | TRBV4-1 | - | TGCGCCAGCAGCATGCCGGGACTAAACACCGGGGAGCTGTTTTTT | CASSMPGLNTGELFF
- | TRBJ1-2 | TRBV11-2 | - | TGTGCCAGCAGCTTACCTCGTAAGCGGGTCGGCTACACCTTC | CASSLPRKRVGYTF
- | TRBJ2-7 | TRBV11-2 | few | TGTGCCAGCAGCTTAGACAGCGGCCACTCCTACGAGCAGTACTTC | CASSLDSGHSYEQYF
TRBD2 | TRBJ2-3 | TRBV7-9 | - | TGTGCCAGCAGCTTCCTCACTAGCGGCTACGGGGCAGATACGCAGTATTTT | CASSFLTSGYGADTQYF
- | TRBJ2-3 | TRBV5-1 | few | TGCGCCAGCAGCTCGGACGTCACAGATACGCAGTATTTT | CASSSDVTDTQYF
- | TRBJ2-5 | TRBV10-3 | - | TGTGCCATCAGTGAGTCAGGCAACCAAGAGACCCAGTACTTC | CAISESGNQETQYF